Shown below are 22 T cell receptor beta chains from a single sample sequenced in a study of CD8 T cells in ankylosing spondylitis. TCRdb passed the 5' RACE reads through MiXCR, listing each CDR3 protein once. The sample shows under 250,000 distinct CDR3 sequences, 8.2% of them seen only once. The sample comprised blood, either unsorted or a sorted T cell fraction (not recorded which). The receptors derive from a female donor with ankylosing spondylitis or in good health (not recorded which).

This clonotype was detected a few times. CDR3 protein: CASSQDRFKGELFF. The CDR3 DNA reads as TGCGCCAGCAGCCAAGATCGGTTCAAAGGGGAGCTGTTTTTT. The V gene is TRBV4-3, the J gene TRBJ2-2; D uncertain. The length of the CDR3 is 14 residues. V lost 0 bases and J 8 bases, leaving 10 bases between the germline ends. Germline V gives CDR1 LGHNA, CDR2 YSLEER.

This clonotype was counted many times. The chain recombines TRBV12-3 or TRBV12-4 with TRBJ2-7; no firm D call. The ends were cut back, 6 bases at V and 0 bases at J, with 9 bases in the middle. CDR3 length equals 13 residues. In nucleotides, the CDR3 is TGTGCCAGCAGCCGGGCTCTCTCCTACGAGCAGTACTTC. Its protein product is CASSRALSYEQYF.

This clonotype has at least ten counts. The chain employs TRBV28 and TRBJ1-4, with D possibly being TRBD1 (5 bases). The CDR3 sequence is 13 residues long. Germline CDR1 and CDR2: MDHEN and SYDVKM. The CDR3 DNA reads as TGTGCAATCGCTGGGGGGGCTAATGAAAAACTGTTTTTT. As protein: CAIAGGANEKLFF.

At least ten counts were recorded for this clonotype. V is TRBV9 and J is TRBJ2-7; D perhaps matches TRBD2 (7 bases). The CDR3 length is 13 residues. From germline, CDR1 is SGDLS and CDR2 YYNGEE. V was clipped by 1 base and J by 7 bases, with 12 bases between them. The CDR3 sequence: CASSVRGAREQYF. The CDR3 bases are TGTGCCAGCAGCGTACGGGGGGCGCGTGAGCAGTACTTC.

This clonotype has ten or more counts. J is TRBJ2-1 and V is TRBV5-1, with TRBD2 as a possible D gene (5 bases). V gave up 0 bases and J gave up 6 bases, with 10 bases separating them. Germline CDR1 reads SGHRS; CDR2 reads YFSETQ. This CDR3 contains 14 residues. CDR3: CASSLARGLNEQFF. CDR3 DNA: TGCGCCAGCAGCTTGGCCCGCGGGCTCAATGAGCAGTTCTTC. Drawing the rest from reference TRBV5-1 and TRBJ2-1, the complete variable domain is KAGVTQTPRYLIKTRGQQVTLSCSPISGHRSVSWYQQTPGQGLQFLFEYFSETQRNKGNFPGRFSGRQFSNSRSEMNVSTLELGDSALYLCASSLARGLNEQFFGPGTRLTVL.

This clonotype was seen ten or more times. The CDR3 sequence: CATSRARGSEKLFF. The CDR3, as DNA: TGTGCCACCAGCAGGGCCAGGGGGAGTGAAAAACTGTTTTTT. J is TRBJ1-4 and V is TRBV15; 7 bases agree with TRBD1. V lost 3 bases and J lost 7; bases outside the gene matches: 5. From germline, CDR1 is LNHNV and CDR2 YYDKDF (reference sequence). This CDR3 contains 14 residues.

This clonotype was counted only a few times. V gene TRBV7-6 combines with J gene TRBJ2-7, with 10 bases identical to TRBD1. This CDR3 region has 15 residues. V shed 1 base and J 6 bases; nucleotides not matched to a gene: 6. The germline CDR1 and CDR2 sequences are SGHVS and FNYEAQ. The CDR3 is CASSLEGQGFSEQYF. The DNA of the CDR3 is TGTGCCAGCAGCTTAGAGGGACAGGGGTTCTCCGAGCAGTACTTC.

The sample holds many counts of this clonotype. This rearrangement joins TRBV28 to TRBJ1-5; D call uncertain. V was trimmed by 3 bases and J by 7 bases, leaving 13 bases between them. Germline values: CDR1 MDHEN, CDR2 SYDVKM. The CDR3 has 14 residues. CDR3 DNA: TGTGCCAGCAGTTTTCAGCCAGACATCCAGCCCCAGCATTTT. Encoded protein: CASSFQPDIQPQHF.

This clonotype appeared many times. The chain carries TRBV20-1 and TRBJ2-2; D is unresolved. Per the germline V gene, CDR1 is DFQATT and CDR2 is SNEGSKA (reference sequence). The CDR3 totals 16 residues. V lost 6 bases and J 7 bases, leaving 24 bases between the germline ends. The CDR3, as DNA: TGCAGTGCGAGCAGATTAGATAGGGCCGTAGGCGGGGAGCTGTTTTTT. It yields the protein CSASRLDRAVGGELFF.

This clonotype was recorded many times. This chain joins TRBV7-8 and TRBJ2-7, with D possibly being TRBD2 (6 bases). The germline V gene has CDR1 SGHVS and CDR2 FQNEAQ. V dropped 6 bases and J dropped 0 bases, with 15 bases sitting between them. This CDR3 has 15 residues. DNA of the CDR3: TGTGCCAGCAGTTATAACCGGGACTTCTCCTACGAGCAGTACTTC. Amino acids: CASSYNRDFSYEQYF.

This clonotype was observed at least ten times. The chain uses TRBV12-3 or TRBV12-4 and TRBJ2-2; D is perhaps TRBD1 (6 bases). CDR3 length: 13 amino acids. Trimming left V 5 bases short and J 7 bases short, with 11 bases between. CDR3 loop: CASSLGGIGELFF. CDR3 in DNA: TGTGCCAGCAGTCTAGGGGGTATCGGGGAGCTGTTTTTT.

This clonotype was counted many times. The chain carries TRBV7-2 and TRBJ2-1, with a tentative D call TRBD2 (5 bases). The CDR3 has 15 residues. Trimming stripped 5 bases from V and 5 bases from J, with 16 bases between. Germline-derived CDR1 and CDR2 are SGHTA and FQGNSA. DNA for the CDR3: TGTGCCAGCAGCGAGGGATTAGGCGCGCACAATGAGCAGTTCTTC. Protein sequence: CASSEGLGAHNEQFF.

In its sample, this clonotype was seen many times. The chain couples TRBV7-2 to TRBJ2-7; possible D gene TRBD2, 5 bases. V was pared by 4 bases and J by 4 bases, with 14 bases between. The CDR3 sequence is 14 residues long. CDR1 and CDR2 (germline): SGHTA, FQGNSA. Here the CDR3 DNA reads TGTGCCAGCAGCTCCCTCGCGGGTGGGTACGAGCAGTACTTC. Encoded protein: CASSSLAGGYEQYF.

This clonotype was detected ten times or more. The CDR3 sequence: CASSTRESDTQYF. In nucleotides, the CDR3 is TGTGCCAGCAGTACGAGGGAATCAGATACGCAGTATTTT. The gene calls are TRBV6-1 and TRBJ2-3, with TRBD2 as a possible D gene (5 bases). The V and J ends lost 5 bases and 4 bases respectively, with 10 bases between them. The CDR3 has 13 amino acids. Germline lookup yields CDR1 MNHNS and CDR2 SASEGT.

V is TRBV7-2 and J is TRBJ1-2; no reliable D call. The germline V gene encodes CDR1 SGHTA and CDR2 FQGNSA. The CDR3 sequence is 14 residues long. V dropped 3 bases and J dropped 3 bases, with 11 bases sitting between them. The CDR3 loop is CASSFDKAHYGYTF. In DNA form, the CDR3 reads TGTGCCAGCAGCTTTGACAAAGCCCACTATGGCTACACCTTC.

This clonotype has a count of ten or more. The rearrangement joins TRBV6-1 to TRBJ2-3; a weak D match, TRBD2 (6 bases). CDR1 and CDR2 from the germline V gene are MNHNS and SASEGT. The CDR3 is 16 amino acids. Trimming took off 5 bases at V and 5 bases at J, with 20 bases between the two ends. The CDR3 coding sequence is TGTGCCAGCAGTATGGACTACAGCGGGTACGGAGATACGCAGTATTTT. Protein: CASSMDYSGYGDTQYF.

Ten or more counts support this clonotype. The CDR3 is CSVGHTEETQYF. Written as DNA, the CDR3 is TGCAGCGTTGGACATACTGAAGAGACCCAGTACTTC. The chain has TRBV29-1 and TRBJ2-5; no clear D. Germline V gene data show CDR1 as SQVTM and CDR2 as ANQGSEA. Trimming stripped 4 bases from V and 3 bases from J, with 9 bases between. CDR3 length: 12 residues. The full variable domain, its missing parts supplied by reference TRBV29-1 and TRBJ2-5, is SAVISQKPSRDICQRGTSLTIQCQVDSQVTMMFWYRQQPGQSLTLIATANQGSEATYESGFVIDKFPISRPNLTFSTLTVSNMSPEDSSIYLCSVGHTEETQYFGPGTRLLVL.

This clonotype was seen a few times. V gene TRBV12-5 combines with J gene TRBJ1-5; D unresolved. The germline V and J ends were trimmed by 10 bases and 5 bases, with 12 bases remaining between them. The CDR3 is made up of 12 amino acids. Germline assignment: CDR1 LGHNT and CDR2 FRNRAP. DNA for the CDR3: TGTGCTACCACTGGGGTAGATCAGCCCCAGCATTTT. The encoded protein is CATTGVDQPQHF.

This clonotype appeared many times. V and J are TRBV7-3 and TRBJ1-2; the D is unclear. This CDR3 contains 14 residues. Trimming removed 1 base from V and 4 bases from J, with 10 bases in between. Germline V gene sequence: CDR1 SGHTA, CDR2 FQGTGA. CDR3 protein: CASSLNPQLYGYTF. Written as DNA, the CDR3 is TGTGCCAGCAGCTTAAATCCACAGCTCTATGGCTACACCTTC.

This clonotype has at least ten counts. The V call is TRBV5-5, the J call TRBJ2-2, with D possibly TRBD1 on 6 matching bases. Germline V gene lookup returns CDR1 SGHKS and CDR2 YYEKEE (reference sequence). CDR3 length: 12 residues. The V and J ends lost 4 bases and 6 bases respectively, with 7 bases between them. CDR3 region: CASSEGAGELFF. CDR3 DNA: TGTGCCAGCAGCGAGGGGGCCGGGGAGCTGTTTTTT.

This clonotype has at least ten counts. The chain employs TRBV12-5 and TRBJ2-7; D is perhaps TRBD1 (5 bases). The CDR3 runs 16 residues. Deletions cut 1 base from V and 3 bases from J, with 16 bases between. Germline V gene data show CDR1 as LGHNT and CDR2 as FRNRAP. The CDR3 DNA is TGTGCTAGTGGTTTGGACGGAGCAGGGTTCTTCTACGAGCAGTACTTC. Encoded protein: CASGLDGAGFFYEQYF.

The rearrangement uses TRBV7-2 and TRBJ2-7; D is uncertain. CDR1 and CDR2 (germline): SGHTA, FQGNSA. Trimming took 5 bases from V and 4 from J, leaving 18 bases between them. The CDR3 is 15 residues long. CDR3 region: CASSPSTLVRYEQYF. DNA of the CDR3: TGTGCCAGCAGCCCAAGTACTCTGGTGCGGTACGAGCAGTACTTC.